A single sample is the source of the 13 T cell receptor beta chains below, sequenced in a study of blood T cell repertoires in COVID-19. The protocol was immunoSEQ multiplex PCR, while the TCRdb copy is restricted to in-frame clones and leaves out a portion. The repertoire includes fewer than 300,000 clones, 65% to 90% of them detected once, and 4.5% to 6% sits in the top ten. The material sequenced was peripheral blood. Receptor source: a man aged 45-65 years with active or convalescent COVID-19.

The V gene is TRBV30, the J gene TRBJ1-3, with 8 bases identical to TRBD1. Germline loops: CDR1 GTSNPN, CDR2 SVGIG (reference sequence). This CDR3 has 14 amino acids. The ends lost 2 bases at V and 4 bases at J; junction bases unmatched: 4. The DNA for the CDR3 is TGTGCCTGGAGTAGGACAGGGCAAGGAAACACCATATATTTT. It encodes CAWSRTGQGNTIYF. Together with reference TRBV30 and TRBJ1-3, the CDR3 gives the full variable domain: SQTIHQWPATLVQPVGSPLSLECTVEGTSNPNLYWYRQAAGRGLQLLFYSVGIGQISSEVPQNLSASRPQDRQFILSSKKLLLSDSGFYLCAWSRTGQGNTIYFGEGSWLTVV.

V usage is TRBV19 and J usage is TRBJ1-1; TRBD1 is a possible D gene (6 bases). CDR3 length: 15 amino acids. V lost 3 bases, J lost 4 bases, and 15 bases lay in between. Germline CDR1 is LNHDA and CDR2 is SQIVND (reference sequence). This CDR3 reads CASSIVWGRGTEAFF. The DNA of the CDR3 is TGTGCCAGTAGTATCGTCTGGGGCAGGGGCACTGAAGCTTTCTTT. Full variable domain (rest looked up from reference TRBV19 and TRBJ1-1): DGGITQSPKYLFRKEGQNVTLSCEQNLNHDAMYWYRQDPGQGLRLIYYSQIVNDFQKGDIAEGYSVSREKKESFPLTVTSAQKNPTAFYLCASSIVWGRGTEAFFGQGTRLTVV.

The CDR3 DNA sequence: TGTGCCTGGAGTATCCGACACAATCAGCCCCAGCATTTT. Its protein is CAWSIRHNQPQHF. The rearrangement joins TRBV30 to TRBJ1-5; no definite D call. Germline V gene data show CDR1 as GTSNPN and CDR2 as SVGIG (reference sequence). Trimming pared 2 bases from V and 3 bases from J, leaving 8 bases between. The CDR3 is 13 residues long.

This rearrangement joins TRBV14 to TRBJ1-1; tentative D call: TRBD1 (5 bases). Germline V gene data show CDR1 as SGHDN and CDR2 as FVKESK. The V gene lost 6 bases and the J gene lost 8 bases, with 13 bases spanning the gap. CDR3 size: 12 residues. The CDR3 here is CASRSRVSEAFF. In DNA, the CDR3 is TGTGCCAGCAGGTCCAGGGTATCCGAAGCTTTCTTT.

The chain links TRBV10-1 to TRBJ2-7; D gene ambiguous. Trimming shortened V by 1 base and J by 0 bases, and 4 bases separated the two germline ends. This CDR3 has 13 amino acids. CDR1 is WNHNN, CDR2 SYGVQD, per germline (reference sequence). Here the CDR3 DNA reads TGCGCCAGCAGTGAGTGGGCCTCCTACGAGCAGTACTTC. As protein: CASSEWASYEQYF.

The J gene is TRBJ1-4, the V gene TRBV9, with 9 bases matching TRBD1. The CDR3 length is 15 residues. J gave up 8 bases and V 0 bases, and 5 bases lay outside the gene matches. From germline, CDR1 is SGDLS and CDR2 YYNGEE. The CDR3 reads CASSVAGTGQEKLFF. CDR3 DNA: TGTGCCAGCAGCGTAGCTGGGACAGGGCAGGAAAAACTGTTTTTT.

This chain connects TRBV25-1 to TRBJ2-7, with TRBD1 matching 8 bases. With V trimmed by 4 bases and J by 2 bases, 13 bases remained unmatched. The CDR3 runs 17 residues. CDR1 is MGHDK, CDR2 SYGVNS, per germline. The CDR3 protein is CASSGQGPTGTTYEQYF. CDR3 DNA: TGTGCCAGCAGTGGACAGGGGCCGACAGGGACCACCTACGAGCAGTACTTC.

CDR3 loop: CASSVGGNGGNTIYF. CDR3 DNA sequence: TGTGCCAGCAGCGTAGGAGGGAATGGAGGAAACACCATATATTTT. This chain uses TRBV9 with TRBJ1-3; D unclear. CDR3 length: 15 residues. Germline V CDR1 and CDR2: SGDLS, YYNGEE. The V gene lost 0 bases and the J gene lost 4 bases, with 11 bases spanning the gap.

The chain carries TRBV9 and TRBJ2-5; 8 nucleotides agree with TRBD2. The CDR3 extends over 14 amino acids. Germline assignment: CDR1 SGDLS and CDR2 YYNGEE. V shed 6 bases, J shed 2 bases, and the junction held 6 bases outside the gene matches. CDR3 in DNA: TGTGCCAGCACCCCGGGAGGGGGGCAAGAGACCCAGTACTTC. Translated: CASTPGGGQETQYF.

This rearrangement joins TRBV28 to TRBJ1-6; TRBD1 aligns across 10 bases. This CDR3 contains 15 residues. CDR1 and CDR2 (germline): MDHEN, SYDVKM. The junction had 1 base not matched to a gene; V was cut back by 2 bases and J by 6 bases. The CDR3: CASSLGDRGNSPLHF. In DNA, the CDR3 is TGTGCCAGCAGTTTAGGGGACAGGGGTAATTCACCCCTCCACTTT.

The CDR3 DNA follows: TGTGCCACCAGCAGAGGGGGAGCGGAGGCCCTAGAGACCCAGTACTTC. It codes for CATSRGGAEALETQYF. The chain has TRBV15 and TRBJ2-5; possibly TRBD2 for D (5 bases). Per germline, CDR1 LNHNV and CDR2 YYDKDF (reference sequence). The CDR3 is 16 residues long. Trimming stripped 1 base from V and 4 bases from J, with 16 bases between.

The rearrangement links TRBV5-4 to TRBJ2-5, with 13 bases aligning to TRBD2. The V gene's germline CDR1 is SGHNT and CDR2 YYREEE (reference sequence). V lost 4 bases to trimming and J lost 4 bases; unmatched junction nucleotides: 10. The CDR3 has 17 residues. DNA for the CDR3: TGTGCCAGCAGCCTCGACTGGACTAGCGGGAGTACAGAGACCCAGTACTTC. This gives the protein CASSLDWTSGSTETQYF.

In its sample, this clone was seen once. The chain has TRBV19 and TRBJ1-5; 7 bases align to TRBD1. V lost 5 bases and J lost 6; bases outside the gene matches: 4. The CDR3 has 13 amino acids. Germline V CDR1 and CDR2: LNHDA, SQIVND (reference sequence). The CDR3 DNA is TGTGCCAGTAGTGACAGGGTTTTTCAGCCCCAGCATTTT. It is translated as CASSDRVFQPQHF.